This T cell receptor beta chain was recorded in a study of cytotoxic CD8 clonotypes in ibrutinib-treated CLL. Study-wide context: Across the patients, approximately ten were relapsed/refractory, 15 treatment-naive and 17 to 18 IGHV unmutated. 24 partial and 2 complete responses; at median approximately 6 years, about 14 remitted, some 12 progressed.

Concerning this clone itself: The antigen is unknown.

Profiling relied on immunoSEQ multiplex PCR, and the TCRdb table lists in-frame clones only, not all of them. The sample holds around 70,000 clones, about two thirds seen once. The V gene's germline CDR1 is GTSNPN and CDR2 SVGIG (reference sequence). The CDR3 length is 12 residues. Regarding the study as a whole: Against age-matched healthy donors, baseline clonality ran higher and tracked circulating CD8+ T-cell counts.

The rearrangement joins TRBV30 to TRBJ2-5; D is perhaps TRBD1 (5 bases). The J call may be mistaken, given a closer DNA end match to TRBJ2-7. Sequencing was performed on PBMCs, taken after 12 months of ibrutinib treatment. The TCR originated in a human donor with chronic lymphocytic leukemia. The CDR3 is CAWSVNRYEQYF. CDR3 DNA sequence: TGTGCCTGGAGTGTAAACAGGTACGAGCAGTACTTC.